The rows below give T cell receptor beta chains drawn from one sample of a study of cytomegalovirus exposure and HLA in healthy donors. Only in-frame clones appear in the TCRdb table, and some are missing; sequencing was by immunoSEQ multiplex PCR. The sample yields around 150,000 clones, approximately 10% seen once. Sequencing was done on a sample of PBMCs. Source of these receptors: a woman aged 40 to 55 in good health and CMV-seropositive. Each CDR3 is given with its conserved first and last residue. A D gene is named only where the DNA matches it firmly. Size is omitted from some rows. Given values are once, few, many or a class for expanded clones.

cdr3_aa	cdr3_nt	v_call	clone_size	j_call	cdr3_length	d_call
CASSFNRAVDTQYF	TGCGCCAGCAGCTTTAACAGGGCGGTAGATACGCAGTATTTT	TRBV5-1	NA	TRBJ2-3	14	NA
CAISESKTGLTEAFF	TGTGCCATCAGTGAGTCTAAGACAGGGCTTACTGAAGCTTTCTTT	TRBV10-3	NA	TRBJ1-1	15	TRBD1
CASSLYRESYNSPLHF	TGTGCCAGCAGTTTATACAGGGAATCCTATAATTCACCCCTCCACTTT	TRBV27	NA	TRBJ1-6	16	NA
CASSLEGSRTDTQYF	TGTGCCAGCAGTTTGGAGGGGTCCCGAACAGATACGCAGTATTTT	TRBV5-8	NA	TRBJ2-3	15	NA
CASSEVWGAGELFF	TGTGCCAGCAGTGAAGTCTGGGGGGCCGGGGAGCTGTTTTTT	TRBV6-1	NA	TRBJ2-2	14	NA
CASSFTYRARTGELFF	TGCGCCAGCAGCTTCACCTACAGGGCGCGCACCGGGGAGCTGTTTTTT	TRBV5-1	NA	TRBJ2-2	16	NA
CSVEAGQLRTDTQYF	TGCAGCGTTGAAGCGGGACAGTTACGCACAGATACGCAGTATTTT	TRBV29-1	NA	TRBJ2-3	15	TRBD1
CASRWEGRNTEAFF	TGCGCCAGCAGGTGGGAGGGGCGGAACACTGAAGCTTTCTTT	TRBV5-1	NA	TRBJ1-1	14	NA
CASSLTGLGNQPQHF	TGCGCCAGCAGCTTAACCGGTCTGGGCAATCAGCCCCAGCATTTT	TRBV5-1	NA	TRBJ1-5	15	NA
CASSEIIYEQYF	TGTGCCAGCAGTGAAATCATCTACGAGCAGTACTTC	TRBV2	NA	TRBJ2-7	12	NA
CASSLGGVTGEQFF	TGTGCCAGCAGCTTAGGGGGGGTTACCGGTGAGCAGTTCTTC	TRBV7-9	few	TRBJ2-1	14	NA
CASSGTDNSPLHF	TGTGCCAGTAGTGGGACTGATAATTCACCCCTCCACTTT	TRBV19	few	TRBJ1-6	13	NA
CASSSPGTSGVSQFF	TGTGCCAGTAGTTCACCCGGGACTAGCGGGGTGTCGCAGTTCTTC	TRBV19	NA	TRBJ2-1	15	TRBD2
CASSSTGYYEQYF	TGTGCCAGCAGTTCGACAGGGTACTACGAGCAGTACTTC	TRBV6-6	NA	TRBJ2-7	13	TRBD1
CASSFGQGRTGELFF	TGTGCCAGCAGCTTTGGACAGGGGAGGACCGGGGAGCTGTTTTTT	TRBV5-5	NA	TRBJ2-2	15	TRBD1
CASSGGIAGSTDTQYF	TGTGCCAGCAGCGGCGGGATAGCGGGGAGCACAGATACGCAGTATTTT	TRBV2	NA	TRBJ2-3	16	TRBD2
CASSLLDRSHEQYF	TGTGCCAGCAGTTTACTGGACAGGTCCCACGAGCAGTACTTC	TRBV27	NA	TRBJ2-7	14	TRBD1
CASSFVDSNYGYTF	TGCGCCAGCAGCTTTGTGGACTCTAACTATGGCTACACCTTC	TRBV5-1	NA	TRBJ1-2	14	NA
CASSLAPGQGNEKLFF	TGCGCCAGCAGCTTGGCCCCGGGACAGGGGAATGAAAAACTGTTTTTT	TRBV5-1	NA	TRBJ1-4	16	TRBD1
CASSLGQAGNTIYF	TGTGCCAGCAGCTTAGGGCAGGCTGGAAACACCATATATTTT	TRBV7-6	few	TRBJ1-3	14	NA
CASSFKGGTSNQPQHF	TGTGCCAGCAGCTTTAAAGGGGGCACTAGCAATCAGCCCCAGCATTTT	TRBV7-2	NA	TRBJ1-5	16	TRBD1
CASSSGLLTDTQYF	TGTGCCAGCAGTTCGGGACTCCTCACAGATACGCAGTATTTT	TRBV6-5	NA	TRBJ2-3	14	NA
CASIAPGQGVYTF	TGTGCCAGCATTGCACCGGGACAGGGAGTCTACACCTTC	TRBV6-6	few	TRBJ1-2	13	TRBD1
CASRTGQGSGEKLFF	TGTGCCAGCAGGACCGGACAGGGCAGCGGTGAAAAACTGTTTTTT	TRBV6-6	NA	TRBJ1-4	15	TRBD1
CASSLEDTFWETQYF	TGCGCCAGCAGCTTGGAGGACACCTTCTGGGAGACCCAGTACTTC	TRBV5-1	NA	TRBJ2-5	15	NA
CSGHNAEAFF	TGCAGCGGCCACAACGCTGAAGCTTTCTTT	TRBV29-1	few	TRBJ1-1	10	NA
CASSHTNTGLNGYTF	TGTGCCAGCAGCCATACTAACACAGGGCTGAATGGCTACACCTTC	TRBV6-5	few	TRBJ1-2	15	NA